This TCR beta chain emerged from a study of blood T cell repertoires in COVID-19. Overall study: Both acute and convalescent COVID-19 samples were obtained from the United States, Italy and Spain. PBMCs, B-cell-depleted T cells, or T cells provided the cDNA or gDNA that made up the material.

With 7 bases clipped from V and 3 bases from J, the junction kept 12 bases outside the gene matches. This CDR3 is built from 16 residues. Germline CDR1 reads LNHDA; CDR2 reads SQIVND (reference sequence). One Seattle source followed patients from active infection through their disease course. Original processing methods: Using reference gene primer amplification, nucleated cell counts were estimated. Sequencing was performed with immunoSEQ multiplex PCR; in TCRdb, only in-frame clones are kept and a portion is missing. D and trimming come from the DNA, and the V and J calls and clone size come from that table. The repertoire holds 150,000 or so clones, with over 75% as singletons.

The sample comprised peripheral blood. The chain couples TRBV19 to TRBJ2-1; 7 bases fit TRBD2. The source of this sequence is a woman in her sixties or seventies with COVID-19, enrolled during active disease. This CDR3 is CASNSWTGGHYNEQFF. The DNA for the CDR3 is TGTGCCAGTAACTCTTGGACGGGGGGTCACTACAATGAGCAGTTCTTC.